The 30 T cell receptor beta chains below all came from one sample that was sequenced in a study of blood T cell repertoires in COVID-19. Profiled with immunoSEQ multiplex PCR; TCRdb holds only in-frame clones, not every one. The table records about 110,000 clones, about nine tenths of them present only once. The sequenced material came from peripheral blood. These receptors all stem from a human donor in a cohort sampled during active COVID-19.

The V call is TRBV19, the J call TRBJ2-1; D is undetermined. Trimming stripped 0 bases from V and 6 bases from J, with 9 bases between. This CDR3 is built from 14 residues. The germline V gene has CDR1 LNHDA and CDR2 SQIVND (reference sequence). The CDR3 sequence is CASSIDQAGNEQFF. For the CDR3, the DNA is TGTGCCAGTAGTATAGATCAGGCCGGCAATGAGCAGTTCTTC.

The chain is built from TRBV4-2 and TRBJ1-1, with D possibly matching TRBD1 (6 bases). The CDR3 extends over 14 amino acids. Germline CDR1 reads LGHNA; CDR2 reads YNFKEQ. With 4 bases removed from V and 5 bases from J, the gap between germline ends came to 14 bases. CDR3 nucleotides: TGTGCCAGCAGCCCAACCGCAGGGGAGACTGAAGCTTTCTTT. This sequence encodes CASSPTAGETEAFF.

This chain links TRBV11-1 with TRBJ2-7; 12 bases match TRBD1. From germline, CDR1 is SGHAT and CDR2 FQDESV (reference sequence). The CDR3 covers 14 residues. The V segment lost 8 bases and the J segment 12 bases; nucleotides outside the gene matches: 14. CDR3 loop: CASHSTPGQGAMYF. CDR3 nucleotide sequence: TGTGCCAGCCACTCCACTCCGGGACAGGGGGCCATGTACTTC.

The CDR3, as DNA: TGTGCCAGCAGCTTAGGTAACAGGGGAGGAGAAAAACTGTTTTTT. It yields the protein CASSLGNRGGEKLFF. The chain couples TRBV7-2 to TRBJ1-4; the match to TRBD1 covers 7 bases. V dropped 1 base and J dropped 8; count of bases not matched to a gene: 7. The CDR3 covers 15 residues. Germline V gene data show CDR1 as SGHTA and CDR2 as FQGNSA.

This sequence joins TRBV19 and TRBJ1-5; 8 nucleotides match TRBD1. V lost 3 bases to trimming and J lost 5 bases; unmatched junction nucleotides: 6. CDR3 size: 15 residues. Germline V gene lookup returns CDR1 LNHDA and CDR2 SQIVND (reference sequence). CDR3 amino acids: CASSMSRTGYQPQHF. Here the CDR3 DNA reads TGTGCCAGTAGTATGTCTCGGACAGGGTATCAGCCCCAGCATTTT.

The chain has TRBV9 and TRBJ2-3, with 7 bases that match TRBD2. With V trimmed by 0 bases and J by 2 bases, 3 bases remained unmatched. The germline gives CDR1 SGDLS, CDR2 YYNGEE. The length of the CDR3 is 15 residues. The CDR3 sequence: CASSVGGSFTDTQYF. The CDR3 region has the DNA TGTGCCAGCAGCGTAGGCGGGAGCTTCACAGATACGCAGTATTTT.

The rearrangement links TRBV4-1 to TRBJ2-7, with 11 bases lining up with TRBD1. The CDR3 is 17 residues long. Germline V gene lookup returns CDR1 MGHRA and CDR2 YSYEKL. With V trimmed by 0 bases and J by 5 bases, 9 bases remained unmatched. The CDR3 coding sequence is TGCGCCAGCAGCCAAGAGGTGGTGGACAGGGGGCAAGACGAGCAGTACTTC. This codes for CASSQEVVDRGQDEQYF.

V usage is TRBV9 and J usage is TRBJ2-1; 14 nucleotides agree with TRBD2. Looked up from germline, CDR1 is SGDLS and CDR2 is YYNGEE. The CDR3 contains 18 residues. With 0 bases clipped from V and 4 bases from J, the junction kept 6 bases outside the gene matches. The CDR3: CASSVGTSGRTPYNEQFF. The CDR3, as DNA: TGTGCCAGCAGCGTAGGGACTAGCGGGAGGACACCTTACAATGAGCAGTTCTTC.

This clone was recorded a few times. The genes are TRBV6-2 or TRBV6-3 and TRBJ2-7; TRBD2 aligns across 9 bases. This CDR3 contains 15 residues. In germline, CDR1 is MNHEY, CDR2 SVGEGT. J was trimmed by 1 base and V by 2 bases; bases with no gene match: 3. CDR3 amino acids: CASSYLAGYSYEQYF. The CDR3 DNA reads TGTGCCAGCAGTTACCTAGCGGGATATTCCTACGAGCAGTACTTC.

J is TRBJ1-2 and V is TRBV6-6; 12 positions agree with TRBD1. The CDR3 spans 17 residues. Germline V gene data show CDR1 as MNHNY and CDR2 as SVGAGI (reference sequence). Germline trimming cut 5 bases from V and 4 bases from J; bases unmatched to any gene: 11. CDR3 amino acids: CASSPGTGGASPYGYTF. In DNA, the CDR3 is TGTGCCAGCAGTCCCGGGACAGGGGGCGCGTCGCCCTATGGCTACACCTTC.

V gene TRBV7-2 combines with J gene TRBJ2-5; D possibly corresponds to TRBD2 (6 bases). The germline V and J ends were trimmed by 5 bases and 2 bases, with 12 bases remaining between them. There are 14 residues in the CDR3. Germline V gene sequence: CDR1 SGHTA, CDR2 FQGNSA. The CDR3 sequence: CASSAREPQETQYF. As DNA, the CDR3 is TGTGCCAGCAGCGCGCGGGAACCGCAAGAGACCCAGTACTTC.

The rearrangement links TRBV9 to TRBJ2-7; D perhaps matches TRBD1 (5 bases). Trimming took off 0 bases at V and 5 bases at J, with 15 bases between the two ends. The CDR3 totals 15 residues. CDR1 and CDR2 (germline): SGDLS, YYNGEE. The CDR3 region has the DNA TGTGCCAGCAGCGTAGGGACCAGGGCAATGGACGAGCAGTACTTC. Encoded protein: CASSVGTRAMDEQYF. Full variable domain (outside the CDR3, taken from reference TRBV9 and TRBJ2-7): DSGVTQTPKHLITATGQRVTLRCSPRSGDLSVYWYQQSLDQGLQFLIQYYNGEERAKGNILERFSAQQFPDLHSELNLSSLELGDSALYFCASSVGTRAMDEQYFGPGTRLTVT.

This rearrangement joins TRBV3-1 (or the pseudogene TRBV3-2) to TRBJ2-7; D possibly corresponds to TRBD2 (6 bases). Trimming cost V 2 bases and J 2 bases, with 10 bases left between them. The germline V gene has CDR1 LGHDT and CDR2 YNNKEL (reference sequence). The CDR3 length is 14 residues. The CDR3 reads CASSQRTGAYEQYF. CDR3 nucleotides: TGTGCCAGCAGCCAACGAACGGGGGCCTACGAGCAGTACTTC.

The chain combines TRBV28 with TRBJ2-5, with 8 bases lining up with TRBD2. Trimming cost V 8 bases and J 1 base; bases outside gene matches: 3. The CDR3 has 13 residues. Germline V gives CDR1 MDHEN, CDR2 SYDVKM. For the CDR3, the DNA is TGTGCCAGCCCGCGGGGGGCCCAAGAGACCCAGTACTTC. Translation: CASPRGAQETQYF.

This clone has a handful of counts. The CDR3, as DNA: TGTGCCAGCAGTTCCCAGACTAGCGGGAGCTACGAGCAGTACTTC. Amino acids: CASSSQTSGSYEQYF. The chain combines TRBV28 with TRBJ2-7; 12 nucleotides align to TRBD2. Germline CDR1 is MDHEN and CDR2 is SYDVKM. CDR3 length equals 15 residues. The J segment lost 3 bases and the V segment lost 4 bases, leaving 4 bases of the junction unmatched.

This clone has just one count. The chain carries TRBV5-6 and TRBJ2-7, with a tentative D call TRBD2 (6 bases). This CDR3 contains 14 residues. Trimming stripped 6 bases from V and 1 base from J, with 14 bases between. Germline values: CDR1 SGHDT, CDR2 YYEEEE. The chain's CDR3 is CASNSWGTSYEQYF. Here the CDR3 DNA reads TGTGCCAGCAACTCCTGGGGGACTTCCTACGAGCAGTACTTC.

The rearrangement joins TRBV9 to TRBJ2-3; 7 bases are shared with TRBD2. Per germline, CDR1 SGDLS and CDR2 YYNGEE. This CDR3 is 15 amino acids long. V trimming: 4 bases; J trimming: 6 bases; junction bases outside the gene matches: 11. The CDR3 region is CASSFTGDYPDTQYF. The DNA of the CDR3 is TGTGCCAGCAGCTTCACCGGGGACTATCCTGATACGCAGTATTTT.

The chain is built from TRBV6-2 or TRBV6-3 and TRBJ2-2; D is perhaps TRBD2 (5 bases). The length of the CDR3 is 13 residues. In germline, CDR1 is MNHEY, CDR2 SVGEGT. V dropped 2 bases and J dropped 5 bases, with 6 bases sitting between them. Written as DNA, the CDR3 is TGTGCCAGCAGTTACCCGGGGACCGGGGAGCTGTTTTTT. It translates to CASSYPGTGELFF.

This sequence joins TRBV24-1 and TRBJ2-3; TRBD1 is a possible D gene (6 bases). Trimming took off 0 bases at V and 1 base at J, with 7 bases between the two ends. CDR1 is KGHDR and CDR2 is SFDVKD in the germline V gene. There are 15 residues in the CDR3. The CDR3 DNA reads as TGTGCCACCAGTGATTTGAGACAGGGCACAGATACGCAGTATTTT. Residues: CATSDLRQGTDTQYF.

This clone was seen a few times. The gene calls are TRBV7-3 and TRBJ2-7; no reliable D call. V was cut by 5 bases and J by 0 bases, with 14 bases left in between. The germline V gene has CDR1 SGHTA and CDR2 FQGTGA. CDR3 length: 15 amino acids. The CDR3 loop reads CASSPSAISSYEQYF. CDR3 DNA: TGTGCCAGCAGCCCTTCTGCAATTAGCTCCTACGAGCAGTACTTC.

The rearrangement links TRBV4-1 to TRBJ1-5; 8 bases align to TRBD1. Per germline, CDR1 MGHRA and CDR2 YSYEKL. V was clipped by 0 bases and J by 8 bases; unmatched bases: 15. The CDR3 runs to 18 residues. This CDR3 is CASSQDGGAGGAFEPQHF. The CDR3 region has the DNA TGCGCCAGCAGCCAAGATGGGGGTGCAGGGGGCGCGTTCGAGCCCCAGCATTTT.

This clone showed up just once. The chain uses TRBV12-5 and TRBJ1-6, with TRBD1 identical over 7 bases. The CDR3 spans 18 residues. Looked up from germline, CDR1 is LGHNT and CDR2 is FRNRAP. Trimming cost V 6 bases and J 1 base; bases outside gene matches: 12. DNA of the CDR3: TGTGCTAGTGGGAACCGACAGGGTTTGAAGTCCTATAATTCACCCCTCCACTTT. This translates into CASGNRQGLKSYNSPLHF.

This chain links TRBV10-3 with TRBJ2-1; D might be TRBD1 (6 bases). The CDR3 contains 15 residues. V lost 5 bases and J 1 base, leaving 12 bases between the germline ends. Germline values: CDR1 ENHRY, CDR2 SYGVKD. The CDR3 nucleotides are TGTGCCATCAGTACAGGGTTACCATCCTACAATGAGCAGTTCTTC. Protein sequence: CAISTGLPSYNEQFF.

The rearrangement links TRBV5-1 to TRBJ2-3, with unresolved D. The germline gives CDR1 SGHRS, CDR2 YFSETQ. Between the trimmed V and J ends, which lost 0 bases and 2 bases, there was a span of 10 bases. The CDR3 runs to 15 residues. The CDR3 DNA reads as TGCGCCAGCAGCTTGGGAGCCCGATACACAGATACGCAGTATTTT. Its translation is CASSLGARYTDTQYF.

The chain employs TRBV12-3 or TRBV12-4 and TRBJ1-2; 8 bases are a match to TRBD1. This CDR3 contains 13 residues. Losses at the gene ends were 4 bases for V and 7 bases for J; bases not matched to a gene: 5. Here the CDR3 DNA reads TGTGCCAGCAGTTGGACAGGGCGTACTGGCTACACCTTC. Translated, it gives CASSWTGRTGYTF.

This chain links TRBV10-3 with TRBJ1-2; the D gene is possibly TRBD1 (5 bases). Germline CDR1 reads ENHRY; CDR2 reads SYGVKD. This CDR3 is built from 14 residues. Deletions cut 8 bases from V and 5 bases from J, with 18 bases between. DNA of the CDR3: TGTGCCATCGGGGGGGGAGGAAGGCGGTATGGCTACACCTTC. Protein: CAIGGGGRRYGYTF.

The chain is built from TRBV11-1 and TRBJ1-1; tentative D call: TRBD1 (6 bases). This CDR3 is built from 15 residues. From germline, CDR1 is SGHAT and CDR2 FQDESV (reference sequence). The V gene lost 5 bases and the J gene lost 0 bases, with 13 bases spanning the gap. This CDR3 reads CASSRGQRVNTEAFF. The DNA for the CDR3 is TGTGCCAGCAGCCGCGGACAGCGAGTGAACACTGAAGCTTTCTTT.

The CDR3 region has the DNA TGCGCCAGCAGTCAACACCTCAGGCGGGATGGAGAGACCCAGTACTTC. It encodes CASSQHLRRDGETQYF. The chain recombines TRBV23-1 with TRBJ2-5; D possibly corresponds to TRBD2 (6 bases). TRBV23-1 is an ORF; its function is uncertain. V was shortened by 2 bases and J by 4 bases, with 17 bases between the two germline ends. The CDR3 consists of 16 residues.

This sequence joins TRBV9 and TRBJ2-5; D may be TRBD1 (6 bases). V was cut by 0 bases and J by 4 bases, with 10 bases left in between. The germline CDR1 and CDR2 sequences are SGDLS and YYNGEE. The CDR3 runs to 14 residues. DNA for the CDR3: TGTGCCAGCAGCGTAGCTGGGGGCGGAGAGACCCAGTACTTC. Its protein product is CASSVAGGGETQYF.

V usage is TRBV2 and J usage is TRBJ1-6, with 8 bases identical to TRBD1. The germline gives CDR1 SNHLY, CDR2 FYNNEI. CDR3 length equals 16 residues. V was pared by 3 bases and J by 9 bases, with 10 bases of the junction left unmatched. The CDR3 DNA sequence: TGTGCCAGCAGTGAGCAGGGGGCTCCCATCGGTTCACCCCTCCACTTT. Amino acids: CASSEQGAPIGSPLHF.